This entry concerns a single T cell receptor beta chain. No antigen is known for it. These data come from a study of CD8+CD57+ T cells in acquired aplastic anemia. Study details: Mean DNA quantity obtained from sorted CD4+ and CD8+ cells was around 3.2 ug. General observations from the study: It was found that fewer than 35 CD8+ CDR3 sequences were shared between patients and controls.

V lost 0 bases to trimming and J lost 7 bases; unmatched junction nucleotides: 5. Germline V gene data show CDR1 as LGHNT and CDR2 as FRNRAP. The CDR3 is 14 residues long. Template material for TCR beta VDJ and CDR3 profiling consisted of genomic DNA. Via MiXCR, TCRdb re-called the reads, giving one row per CDR3 protein. The sample records 120,000 or so distinct CDR3 sequences, 30% to 45% being singletons. It was patients with CD8+CD57+ cell expansion by flow cytometry who were chosen for sequencing. The diagnosis in all patients was severe acquired aplastic anemia. When blood sampling took place, the patients had received no therapy.

The chain has TRBV12-5 and TRBJ2-5; 7 bases are shared with TRBD2. Sequencing was done on a sample of sorted CD4+, CD8+, or CD8+CD57+ T cells (not recorded which) from PBMCs. The origin of this receptor is a human donor with aplastic anemia. The CDR3 region has the DNA TGTGCTAGTGGTTTGGTGGTCAGGGAGGGGACCCAGTACTTC. As protein: CASGLVVREGTQYF.